These 25 T cell receptor beta chains were sequenced from one sample in a study of cytomegalovirus exposure and HLA in healthy donors. The repertoire was sequenced with immunoSEQ multiplex PCR; TCRdb's copy has only in-frame clones and lacks some. Of 100,000 to 150,000 clones in the sample, 75% to 90% were seen once. Input material: PBMCs. The receptors come from a woman in her late teens or twenties in good health and CMV-seronegative.

V is TRBV19 and J is TRBJ1-5; no definite D call. CDR3 length: 13 amino acids. Germline V gene lookup returns CDR1 LNHDA and CDR2 SQIVND (reference sequence). Trimming took off 3 bases at V and 4 bases at J, with 7 bases between the two ends. The CDR3 sequence is CASSMVGNQPQHF. CDR3 DNA: TGTGCCAGTAGTATGGTCGGGAATCAGCCCCAGCATTTT.

The J gene is TRBJ1-1, the V gene TRBV6-1; D possibly corresponds to TRBD1 (5 bases). The germline V gene encodes CDR1 MNHNS and CDR2 SASEGT. The CDR3 runs 13 residues. V was cut by 6 bases and J by 6 bases, with 14 bases left in between. DNA of the CDR3: TGTGCCAGCAGGGCTGGGGGGGGACCTGAAGCTTTCTTT. It codes for CASRAGGGPEAFF.

The V and J genes are TRBV2 and TRBJ1-6, with TRBD1 matching 11 bases. The V and J ends lost 2 bases and 7 bases, in that order; junction bases with no gene match: 4. The CDR3 consists of 16 residues. Per the germline V gene, CDR1 is SNHLY and CDR2 is FYNNEI. CDR3 bases: TGTGCCAGCAGTGAAATGGGACAGGGGGTGAATTCACCCCTCCACTTT. The encoded protein is CASSEMGQGVNSPLHF.

This chain uses TRBV29-1 with TRBJ1-1; perhaps TRBD1 as D (5 bases). Germline loops: CDR1 SQVTM, CDR2 ANQGSEA. V dropped 7 bases and J dropped 0 bases, with 15 bases sitting between them. The CDR3 runs 14 residues. The CDR3 coding sequence is TGCAGCGCCGGACATCTAGACATGAACACTGAAGCTTTCTTT. Its protein product is CSAGHLDMNTEAFF.

The chain employs TRBV11-3 and TRBJ2-1; 11 bases are a match to TRBD2. J was trimmed by 7 bases and V by 1 base; bases with no gene match: 6. CDR1 and CDR2 (germline): SGHNT, YENEEA. This CDR3 is built from 16 residues. In DNA form, the CDR3 reads TGTGCCAGCAGCTTAGCACTAGCGGGGGCCCGAAATGAGCAGTTCTTC. Amino acids: CASSLALAGARNEQFF.

The CDR3 protein is CASSQERGRGNQPQHF. For the CDR3, the DNA is TGCGCCAGCAGCCAAGAGAGGGGGCGAGGCAATCAGCCCCAGCATTTT. The chain employs TRBV4-1 and TRBJ1-5; 7 bases line up with TRBD1. CDR3 length equals 16 residues. V trimming: 0 bases; J trimming: 2 bases; junction bases outside the gene matches: 4. CDR1 and CDR2 from the germline V gene are MGHRA and YSYEKL.

The chain links TRBV30 to TRBJ2-1, with 14 bases lining up with TRBD2. After removal of 2 bases from V and 6 bases from J, the junction contained 9 bases not matched to a gene. This CDR3 contains 17 residues. Germline-derived CDR1 and CDR2 are GTSNPN and SVGIG (reference sequence). CDR3 in amino acids: CAWSRFRTSGGPNEQFF. As DNA, the CDR3 is TGTGCCTGGAGTAGATTCAGGACTAGCGGGGGGCCCAATGAGCAGTTCTTC.

V usage is TRBV6-1 and J usage is TRBJ2-7; 8 nucleotides agree with TRBD1. Germline CDR1 and CDR2: MNHNS and SASEGT. The junction had 6 bases not matched to a gene; V was cut back by 2 bases and J by 6 bases. This CDR3 has 14 amino acids. DNA of the CDR3: TGTGCCAGCAGTGAATGGGGGACAGGAGCCGAGCAGTACGTC. Translating gives CASSEWGTGAEQYV.

The rearrangement joins TRBV10-3 to TRBJ2-2; 11 nucleotides line up with TRBD2. Trimming took 4 bases from V and 0 from J; bases not matched to a gene: 4. This CDR3 contains 17 residues. Per germline, CDR1 ENHRY and CDR2 SYGVKD. CDR3 nucleotides: TGTGCCATCAGTGGAGTAGCGGGAGGGCCGAACACCGGGGAGCTGTTTTTT. Its translation: CAISGVAGGPNTGELFF.

This clone appeared once. The rearrangement links TRBV15 to TRBJ2-5, with 9 bases that match TRBD2. V dropped 1 base and J dropped 5; count of bases not matched to a gene: 11. This CDR3 has 17 residues. Germline CDR1 reads LNHNV; CDR2 reads YYDKDF (reference sequence). In DNA form, the CDR3 reads TGTGCCACCAGCAGAGGCCGCCTGGGGACTAGCTATGAGACCCAGTACTTC. Protein product: CATSRGRLGTSYETQYF.

CDR3 nucleotides: TGTGCCAGCGGGAGCCTGAGCAATCAGCCCCAGCATTTT. Its protein product is CASGSLSNQPQHF. The chain couples TRBV28 to TRBJ1-5; no clear D. CDR3 length: 13 residues. Trimming stripped 8 bases from V and 1 base from J, with 9 bases between. Germline V gives CDR1 MDHEN, CDR2 SYDVKM.

This clone was detected once. This chain joins TRBV9 and TRBJ2-1; 7 nucleotides align to TRBD2. Germline V gives CDR1 SGDLS, CDR2 YYNGEE. The CDR3 loop spans 16 amino acids. V shed 0 bases, J shed 6 bases, and the junction held 9 bases outside the gene matches. CDR3 in amino acids: CASSVGVGGIINEQFF. In nucleotides, the CDR3 is TGTGCCAGCAGCGTAGGTGTGGGAGGGATTATCAATGAGCAGTTCTTC.

V usage is TRBV27 and J usage is TRBJ1-5; possible D gene TRBD1, 6 bases. V was cut by 0 bases and J by 15 bases, with 15 bases left in between. This CDR3 comprises 13 residues. The germline gives CDR1 MNHEY, CDR2 SMNVEV (reference sequence). CDR3 DNA sequence: TGTGCCAGCAGTTTATCGAGGGGGTGGATCACGCATTTT. Translating gives CASSLSRGWITHF.

The chain is built from TRBV5-1 and TRBJ1-1; D is uncertain. The germline V gene encodes CDR1 SGHRS and CDR2 YFSETQ. This CDR3 has 13 amino acids. Trimming took 0 bases from V and 10 from J, leaving 13 bases between them. CDR3 sequence: CASSLGEVEGAFF. DNA of the CDR3: TGCGCCAGCAGCTTGGGTGAGGTGGAGGGAGCTTTCTTT. The full variable domain, completed using reference TRBV5-1 and TRBJ1-1, is KAGVTQTPRYLIKTRGQQVTLSCSPISGHRSVSWYQQTPGQGLQFLFEYFSETQRNKGNFPGRFSGRQFSNSRSEMNVSTLELGDSALYLCASSLGEVEGAFFGQGTRLTVV.

CDR3 protein: CASSLTTGAGNTIYF. The CDR3 DNA follows: TGTGCCAGCTCCCTCACGACAGGGGCTGGAAACACCATATATTTT. The V call is TRBV18, the J call TRBJ1-3; 8 bases are a match to TRBD1. V lost 6 bases, J lost 2 bases, and 6 bases stayed unmatched. Germline V lookup: CDR1 KGHSH, CDR2 LQKENI. This CDR3 comprises 15 residues.

The chain has TRBV6-1 and TRBJ1-5; 8 bases match TRBD1. Trimming cost V 6 bases and J 3 bases; bases outside gene matches: 7. Germline CDR1 reads MNHNS; CDR2 reads SASEGT. The CDR3 totals 15 residues. The CDR3 loop is CASSLGQGVNQPQHF. CDR3 DNA: TGTGCCAGCAGCTTAGGACAGGGTGTCAATCAGCCCCAGCATTTT.

CDR3: CASSQAAGPLHF. CDR3 DNA sequence: TGTGCCAGCAGCCAGGCCGCCGGGCCCCTCCACTTT. The genes are TRBV14 and TRBJ1-6, with D hard to call. V lost 3 bases and J 13 bases, leaving 10 bases between the germline ends. CDR1 is SGHDN, CDR2 FVKESK, per germline. The CDR3 totals 12 residues.

This chain links TRBV19 with TRBJ1-2; 9 bases align to TRBD1. Looked up from germline, CDR1 is LNHDA and CDR2 is SQIVND (reference sequence). V shed 5 bases and J 4 bases; nucleotides not matched to a gene: 5. The CDR3 loop spans 14 amino acids. CDR3 DNA sequence: TGTGCCAGTAGTCCAGGACAGGGGCGCTATGGCTACACCTTC. It is translated as CASSPGQGRYGYTF.

The rearrangement uses TRBV10-3 and TRBJ1-5, with 9 bases that match TRBD1. Germline assignment: CDR1 ENHRY and CDR2 SYGVKD. The ends lost 10 bases at V and 2 bases at J; junction bases unmatched: 3. The CDR3 loop spans 13 amino acids. CDR3 coding DNA: TGTGCCACACAGGGGGCTGGCAATCAGCCCCAGCATTTT. Protein product: CATQGAGNQPQHF.

The genes are TRBV7-6 and TRBJ2-1; 11 positions match TRBD2. This CDR3 contains 20 residues. Germline loops: CDR1 SGHVS, CDR2 FNYEAQ. The J segment lost 6 bases and the V segment lost 1 base, leaving 17 bases of the junction unmatched. The CDR3 sequence is CASSLGSGTSGPWRGNEQFF. DNA for the CDR3: TGTGCCAGCAGCTTAGGCTCCGGGACTAGCGGCCCTTGGAGGGGCAATGAGCAGTTCTTC.

The chain couples TRBV5-8 to TRBJ1-2; D gene unclear. Trimming took off 0 bases at V and 8 bases at J, with 14 bases between the two ends. Per germline, CDR1 SGHTS and CDR2 YDEGEE. The CDR3 runs to 14 residues. The CDR3 region is CASSLAPSGPGYTF. The CDR3 nucleotides are TGTGCCAGCAGCTTGGCCCCGAGTGGGCCGGGCTACACCTTC.

The V call is TRBV4-2, the J call TRBJ2-1; D not resolved. This CDR3 has 14 residues. CDR1 and CDR2 (germline): LGHNA, YNFKEQ. V shed 0 bases and J shed 11 bases, with 14 bases lying between them. The CDR3 protein is CASSQDFLGEQQFF. The DNA of the CDR3 is TGTGCCAGCAGCCAAGATTTTTTGGGCGAGCAGCAGTTCTTC.

The genes are TRBV2 and TRBJ2-7; D not certain. The CDR3 has 11 residues. Germline V gives CDR1 SNHLY, CDR2 FYNNEI. V was shortened by 5 bases and J by 3 bases, with 5 bases between the two germline ends. The CDR3 bases are TGTGCCAGCAGTCCCTACTACGAGCAGTACGTC. It codes for CASSPYYEQYV.

Concerning this clone: This sample includes further DNA sequences coding for the same CDR3. The V and J genes are TRBV5-1 and TRBJ2-5, with unresolved D. Looked up from germline, CDR1 is SGHRS and CDR2 is YFSETQ. V lost 4 bases, J lost 2 bases, and 3 bases lay in between. The CDR3 contains 11 residues. CDR3 sequence reads: CASSQQETQYF. Here the CDR3 DNA reads TGCGCCAGCAGCCAACAAGAGACCCAGTACTTC.

The table lists this clone with a few counts. The chain employs TRBV30 and TRBJ1-5; D perhaps matches TRBD1 (6 bases). The germline V gene has CDR1 GTSNPN and CDR2 SVGIG (reference sequence). V gave up 6 bases and J gave up 0 bases, with 12 bases separating them. The CDR3 totals 14 residues. CDR3 bases: TGTGCCTGCGGACAGATCAATAGCAATCAGCCCCAGCATTTT. Protein sequence: CACGQINSNQPQHF.